Each of the 17 T cell receptor beta chains below was sequenced from the same sample in a study of T cell responses to AZD1222 COVID-19 vaccine. Measured with immunoSEQ multiplex PCR; TCRdb has only the in-frame clones, and not every one. The repertoire has around 140,000 clones, 85% to 95% of them found once; the top ten carry around 5%. The sequencing used peripheral blood, collected on day 0 of AZD1222 vaccination. These receptors were collected from an adult in good health.

The J gene is TRBJ1-6, the V gene TRBV3-1 (or the pseudogene TRBV3-2), with D possibly TRBD1 on 5 matching bases. CDR3 length: 14 amino acids. V lost 5 bases to trimming and J lost 14 bases, with 19 bases between them. Germline CDR1 LGHDT, CDR2 YNNKEL (reference sequence). Here the CDR3 reads CASSSRPLGEALHF. CDR3 sequence (DNA): TGTGCCAGCAGCTCTCGTCCGTTAGGGGAAGCCCTCCACTTT.

The rearrangement joins TRBV6-5 to TRBJ1-2, with 7 bases lining up with TRBD1. Unmatched junction bases numbered 8, after V lost 6 bases and J lost 4 bases. This CDR3 is 14 amino acids long. Germline CDR1 and CDR2: MNHEY and SVGAGI. DNA of the CDR3: TGTGCCAGCAGCCCCCGTCAGGGGGGCTATGGCTACACCTTC. Translated: CASSPRQGGYGYTF.

The rearrangement uses TRBV5-1 and TRBJ2-7, with D tentatively TRBD2 (6 bases). V dropped 0 bases and J dropped 2 bases, with 9 bases sitting between them. There are 14 residues in the CDR3. Germline loops: CDR1 SGHRS, CDR2 YFSETQ. CDR3 nucleotides: TGCGCCAGCAGCTTGGAGGGGAGGACCTACGAGCAGTACTTC. It yields the protein CASSLEGRTYEQYF.

The V call is TRBV5-4, the J call TRBJ2-7; 7 bases are shared with TRBD2. From germline, CDR1 is SGHNT and CDR2 YYREEE (reference sequence). V was pared by 3 bases and J by 7 bases, with 4 bases of the junction left unmatched. The CDR3 length is 12 residues. CDR3 in DNA: TGTGCCAGCAGCTGGGGCGGGGGTGAGCAGTACTTC. It is translated as CASSWGGGEQYF.

The rearrangement uses TRBV4-1 and TRBJ1-2; no firm D call. The germline V gene has CDR1 MGHRA and CDR2 YSYEKL. CDR3 length: 13 residues. Trimming cost V 1 base and J 3 bases, with 6 bases left between them. The CDR3 DNA is TGCGCCAGCAGCCAAGGGACCGACTATGGCTACACCTTC. Translated, it gives CASSQGTDYGYTF.

The chain carries TRBV9 and TRBJ1-2; 7 bases align to TRBD1. Germline trimming cut 3 bases from V and 3 bases from J; bases unmatched to any gene: 2. The CDR3 sequence is 13 residues long. Germline lookup yields CDR1 SGDLS and CDR2 YYNGEE. The CDR3 sequence is CASSEGTDYGYTF. DNA of the CDR3: TGTGCCAGCAGCGAGGGGACAGACTATGGCTACACCTTC.

This chain joins TRBV7-9 and TRBJ1-5; D not resolved. CDR1 is SEHNR and CDR2 is FQNEAQ in the germline V gene (reference sequence). The CDR3 consists of 13 residues. Trimming shortened V by 5 bases and J by 7 bases, and 12 bases separated the two germline ends. CDR3 bases: TGTGCCAGCAGCGGGAGGGTAGGGCAGCCCCAGCATTTT. Translation gives CASSGRVGQPQHF.

The rearrangement uses TRBV3-1 (or the pseudogene TRBV3-2) and TRBJ2-1, with D hard to call. The CDR3 length is 16 residues. Trimming removed 1 base from V and 0 bases from J, with 10 bases in between. Germline V gene lookup returns CDR1 LGHDT and CDR2 YNNKEL (reference sequence). Here the CDR3 reads CASSQGRSGSYNEQFF. The DNA of the CDR3 is TGTGCCAGCAGCCAAGGTCGGTCCGGCTCCTACAATGAGCAGTTCTTC.

This chain links TRBV12-5 with TRBJ2-1; no clear D gene. Germline CDR1 is LGHNT and CDR2 is FRNRAP. The CDR3 has 14 amino acids. Deletions cut 4 bases from V and 9 bases from J, with 16 bases between. The CDR3 protein is CASGSRTVGTEQFF. CDR3 coding DNA: TGTGCTAGTGGTTCGCGGACCGTCGGTACTGAGCAGTTCTTC.

The chain recombines TRBV5-1 with TRBJ2-1; D might be TRBD2 (5 bases). The germline V and J ends were trimmed by 3 bases and 4 bases, with 14 bases remaining between them. The CDR3 covers 15 residues. CDR1 is SGHRS and CDR2 is YFSETQ in the germline V gene. The CDR3, as DNA: TGCGCCAGCAGCTCCTCAACGGGAACATACAATGAGCAGTTCTTC. This translates into CASSSSTGTYNEQFF.

This chain joins TRBV27 and TRBJ2-1; 7 bases fit TRBD1. V was pared by 5 bases and J by 12 bases, with 13 bases of the junction left unmatched. This CDR3 contains 14 residues. Per germline, CDR1 MNHEY and CDR2 SMNVEV (reference sequence). The CDR3 nucleotides read TGTGCCAGCAGTGACGCGACAGGGCCTTTTTGGCAGTTCTTC. Its translation is CASSDATGPFWQFF.

The genes are TRBV6-5 and TRBJ2-7; no definite D call. The V gene lost 2 bases and the J gene lost 3 bases, with 5 bases spanning the gap. This CDR3 contains 12 residues. CDR1 and CDR2 from the germline V gene are MNHEY and SVGAGI. For the CDR3, the DNA is TGTGCCAGCAGTTACCTGATCTACGAGCAGTACTTC. Translating gives CASSYLIYEQYF.

The CDR3 loop is CASSESLTGSYGYTF. CDR3 nucleotide sequence: TGTGCCAGCAGTGAAAGCCTGACAGGGAGCTATGGCTACACCTTC. This chain joins TRBV2 and TRBJ1-2, with TRBD1 identical over 7 bases. CDR3 length: 15 amino acids. Looked up from germline, CDR1 is SNHLY and CDR2 is FYNNEI. Trimming took 2 bases from V and 4 from J; bases not matched to a gene: 7.

The CDR3 region is CASSLQTGFGYTF. The CDR3 nucleotides are TGTGCCAGCAGTTTACAAACAGGGTTTGGCTACACCTTC. The chain recombines TRBV27 with TRBJ1-2; D is perhaps TRBD1 (6 bases). Trimming removed 2 bases at V and 7 bases at J, with 11 bases between. This CDR3 region has 13 residues. Germline CDR1 reads MNHEY; CDR2 reads SMNVEV (reference sequence).

The CDR3 nucleotides read TGTGCCAGCAGTCCCCTATCGTCCACAGATACGCAGTATTTT. It is translated as CASSPLSSTDTQYF. The chain combines TRBV6-5 with TRBJ2-3, with D uncertain. The ends were cut back, 5 bases at V and 2 bases at J, with 11 bases in the middle. The germline V gene has CDR1 MNHEY and CDR2 SVGAGI. The CDR3 length is 14 residues.

The chain links TRBV29-1 to TRBJ1-2, with a weak D call TRBD1 (5 bases). The CDR3 loop spans 11 amino acids. Per the germline V gene, CDR1 is SQVTM and CDR2 is ANQGSEA. V was pared by 4 bases and J by 7 bases, with 10 bases between. CDR3 DNA: TGCAGCGTTGGGGGGGTTACTGGCTACACCTTC. Translating gives CSVGGVTGYTF.

This clone was seen just once. In DNA, the CDR3 is TGTGCCAGCTCATCGGATAGGGGACCCGGGGAGCTGTTTTTT. Amino acids: CASSSDRGPGELFF. The chain carries TRBV18 and TRBJ2-2; D could derive from TRBD1 or TRBD2 (5 bases each). Trimming took off 5 bases at V and 6 bases at J, with 13 bases between the two ends. The CDR3 is 14 amino acids. Germline assignment: CDR1 KGHSH and CDR2 LQKENI.